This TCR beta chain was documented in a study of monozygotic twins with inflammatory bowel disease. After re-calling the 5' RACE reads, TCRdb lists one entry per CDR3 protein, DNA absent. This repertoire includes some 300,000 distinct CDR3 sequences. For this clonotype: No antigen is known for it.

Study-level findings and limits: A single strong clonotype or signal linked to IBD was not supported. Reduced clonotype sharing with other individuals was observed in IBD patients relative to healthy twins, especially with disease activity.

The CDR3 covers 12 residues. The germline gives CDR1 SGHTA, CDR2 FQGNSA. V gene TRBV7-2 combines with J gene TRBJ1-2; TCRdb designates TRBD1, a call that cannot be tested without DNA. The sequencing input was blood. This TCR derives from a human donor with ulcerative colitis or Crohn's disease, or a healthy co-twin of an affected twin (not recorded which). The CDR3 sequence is CASSSDTRDYTF.